What follows are 9 T cell receptor beta chains derived from one specimen sequenced in a study of cytomegalovirus exposure and HLA in healthy donors. This PCR relied on a set of 60 Vbeta primers and 13 Jbeta primers. The assay was immunoSEQ multiplex PCR, and TCRdb's table has in-frame clones only and misses some. Here the sample spans approximately 150,000 clones, roughly 80% being singletons. The sample was PBMCs. Source of these receptors: a male donor in good health and CMV-seronegative.

This clone has a handful of counts. The J gene is TRBJ1-3, the V gene TRBV18; no clear D gene. The V end lost 1 base, the J end lost 0 bases, and 10 bases lay between the germline ends. The V gene's germline CDR1 is KGHSH and CDR2 LQKENI. This CDR3 contains 16 residues. In nucleotides, the CDR3 is TGTGCCAGCTCACCACAACGGTCGGGCTCTGGAAACACCATATATTTT. Translation gives CASSPQRSGSGNTIYF.

The CDR3 coding sequence is TGCAGCGTTGAATCGGTGGGACAGGGACGCTACGGCTACACCTTC. Its translation is CSVESVGQGRYGYTF. The chain combines TRBV29-1 with TRBJ1-2, with 9 nucleotides matching TRBD1. CDR3 size: 15 residues. Germline loops: CDR1 SQVTM, CDR2 ANQGSEA. V gave up 2 bases and J gave up 8 bases; unmatched junction bases: 12.

V and J are TRBV7-8 and TRBJ1-1; no firm D call. Germline V lookup: CDR1 SGHVS, CDR2 FQNEAQ. Trimming shortened V by 2 bases and J by 0 bases, and 7 bases separated the two germline ends. The CDR3 extends over 14 amino acids. Here the CDR3 DNA reads TGTGCCAGCAGCTTATTGAGGGTGAACACTGAAGCTTTCTTT. This sequence encodes CASSLLRVNTEAFF.

V is TRBV27 and J is TRBJ2-1, with 11 bases aligning to TRBD1. Losses at the gene ends were 6 bases for V and 7 bases for J; bases not matched to a gene: 11. CDR1 and CDR2 from the germline V gene are MNHEY and SMNVEV (reference sequence). CDR3 size: 16 residues. CDR3 coding DNA: TGTGCCAGCAGCACCTACGGGACAGGGGGGGGAAATGAGCAGTTCTTC. Its protein product is CASSTYGTGGGNEQFF.

J is TRBJ1-1 and V is TRBV10-3; D perhaps matches TRBD1 (5 bases). The CDR3 covers 15 residues. Trimming shortened V by 0 bases and J by 3 bases, and 11 bases separated the two germline ends. Germline CDR1 is ENHRY and CDR2 is SYGVKD. The CDR3 is CAISESFGGDTEAFF. As DNA, the CDR3 is TGTGCCATCAGTGAGTCGTTCGGAGGGGACACTGAAGCTTTCTTT.

The chain is built from TRBV6-5 and TRBJ1-5; 7 bases match TRBD1. The trim removed 6 bases at V and 2 bases at J, leaving 7 bases unmatched. The CDR3 covers 15 residues. Germline CDR1 is MNHEY and CDR2 is SVGAGI. This CDR3 reads CASRTTGEGNQPQHF. As DNA, the CDR3 is TGTGCCAGCAGGACTACAGGGGAGGGCAATCAGCCCCAGCATTTT.

The chain joins TRBV6-8 to TRBJ2-2, with TRBD2 matching over 15 bases. Germline V gene lookup returns CDR1 MNHGY and CDR2 SAAAGT. The V and J ends lost 6 bases and 7 bases, in that order; junction bases with no gene match: 12. This CDR3 is built from 18 residues. The DNA for the CDR3 is TGTGCCAGCAGCGCGCTTGGGACTAGCGGGGGGCGGGGCGGGGAGCTGTTTTTT. It codes for CASSALGTSGGRGGELFF.

The chain recombines TRBV5-1 with TRBJ2-7; 8 bases match TRBD1. V trimming: 2 bases; J trimming: 6 bases; junction bases outside the gene matches: 4. The CDR3 has 13 residues. CDR1 is SGHRS, CDR2 YFSETQ, per germline. This chain's CDR3 is CASSLGTGGEQYF. The CDR3 nucleotides read TGCGCCAGCAGCTTAGGAACAGGGGGCGAGCAGTACTTC.

The CDR3 loop is CASSGGGYNEQFF. The CDR3 coding sequence is TGTGCCAGCAGCGGGGGCGGCTACAATGAGCAGTTCTTC. The chain employs TRBV7-6 and TRBJ2-1; possibly TRBD1 for D (6 bases). Germline V gives CDR1 SGHVS, CDR2 FNYEAQ. The CDR3 has 13 amino acids. V was clipped by 5 bases and J by 3 bases, with 8 bases between them.